This is a list of T cell receptor beta chains from one sample in a study of vaccination and CD4 T cells after COVID-19. MiXCR was run by TCRdb on the PCR reads, yielding one entry per CDR3 protein. The sample consists of 15,000 to 20,000 distinct CDR3 sequences, under 30% of them appearing once. Their target antigens are unknown. Source material: cultured CD4+ T cells from blood. The receptor source for this set is a human donor with COVID-19. Each CDR3 is given with its conserved first and last residue. The D gene is left open where the match is weak. Clone size is given for some rows only: seen once, a few or many times, or a class if the clone is expanded.

>-|TRBJ2-3|-|TRBV19
CASSIGGPTTDTQYF
TGTGCCAGTAGTATAGGCGGACCCACCACAGATACGCAGTATTTT
>-|TRBJ1-5|-|TRBV5-1
CASRPDTNQPQHF
TGCGCCAGCAGACCGGACACCAATCAGCCCCAGCATTTT
>-|TRBJ1-5|few|TRBV11-2
CASSLATGSEPQHF
TGTGCCAGCAGCTTAGCAACAGGTAGTGAGCCCCAGCATTTT
>-|TRBJ1-5|few|TRBV21-1
CASSKVQGPSTNQPQHF
TGTGCCAGCAGCAAAGTGCAGGGGCCGTCTACCAATCAGCCCCAGCATTTT
>TRBD2|TRBJ2-7|few|TRBV6-5
CASSYVGLYGGEEQYF
TGTGCCAGCAGTTATGTGGGTCTGTATGGGGGGGAAGAGCAGTACTTC
>TRBD1|TRBJ1-5|-|TRBV30
CAWGGGGSQPQHF
TGTGCCTGGGGTGGAGGGGGCTCTCAGCCCCAGCATTTT
>TRBD1|TRBJ2-7|-|TRBV9
CASSVDWDRGSYEQYF
TGTGCCAGCAGCGTAGATTGGGACAGGGGATCCTACGAGCAGTACTTC
>-|TRBJ1-6|-|TRBV20-1
CSARRGVGYNSPLHF
TGCAGTGCTAGAAGGGGGGTTGGGTATAATTCACCCCTCCACTTT
>TRBD1|TRBJ1-5|-|TRBV19
CASSPSGTGGRQPQHF
TGTGCCAGTAGCCCATCAGGGACAGGGGGCCGTCAGCCCCAGCATTTT
>-|TRBJ1-5|-|TRBV4-1
CASSPGRGPQHF
TGCGCCAGCAGCCCAGGGCGGGGGCCCCAGCATTTT
>TRBD2|TRBJ2-1|-|TRBV7-2
CASSLFPRSGGGYNEQFF
TGTGCCAGCAGCTTATTTCCGAGGTCGGGCGGGGGGTACAATGAGCAGTTCTTC
>-|TRBJ1-2|few|TRBV10-2
CASSEQGSGYGYTF
TGCGCCAGCAGTGAGCAGGGCTCGGGCTATGGCTACACCTTC
>-|TRBJ1-6|-|TRBV19
CASREYSNSPLHF
TGTGCCAGTAGAGAATACTCTAATTCACCCCTCCACTTT
>TRBD1|TRBJ2-3|few|TRBV5-1
CASSLGDRGPLGTDTQYF
TGCGCCAGCAGCTTGGGGGACAGGGGGCCGCTCGGCACAGATACGCAGTATTTT
>TRBD1|TRBJ2-7|few|TRBV6-1
CASSRDSYEQYF
TGTGCCAGCAGTCGGGACAGCTACGAGCAGTACTTC
>TRBD1|TRBJ2-7|-|TRBV19
CASSNFRTGEYEQYF
TGTGCCAGTAGTAACTTCAGGACAGGAGAATACGAGCAGTACTTC
>TRBD1|TRBJ1-2|-|TRBV6-1
CASRPRDRGQNGYTF
TGTGCCAGCAGACCAAGAGACAGGGGGCAAAATGGCTACACCTTC
>TRBD2|TRBJ2-5|few|TRBV7-3
CASSLGTSGVETQYF
TGTGCCAGCAGCTTAGGGACTAGCGGGGTGGAGACCCAGTACTTC
>TRBD2|TRBJ2-3|few|TRBV20-1
CSARGASGVVDTQYF
TGCAGTGCTAGGGGCGCTAGCGGGGTTGTAGATACGCAGTATTTT
>-|TRBJ1-1|few|TRBV15
CATSGTLGPSEAFF
TGTGCCACCAGCGGGACATTGGGTCCTAGTGAAGCTTTCTTT
>-|TRBJ2-5|few|TRBV7-2
CASSFGQRETQYF
TGTGCCAGCAGCTTCGGACAGCGAGAGACCCAGTACTTC
>-|TRBJ2-2|-|TRBV20-1
CSARDRTHSNTGELFF
TGCAGTGCTAGAGATAGGACCCACTCGAACACCGGGGAGCTGTTTTTT
>TRBD1|TRBJ1-1|medium-sized|TRBV6-5
CASSSPTGWAEAFF
TGTGCCAGCAGTTCCCCGACAGGGTGGGCTGAAGCTTTCTTT
>-|TRBJ1-2|-|TRBV11-3
CASSPRDYGYTF
TGTGCCAGCAGCCCCCGGGATTATGGCTACACCTTC
>-|TRBJ1-2|few|TRBV6-1
CASTPGGNYGYTF
TGTGCCAGTACCCCCGGTGGCAACTATGGCTACACCTTC
>TRBD1|TRBJ1-6|few|TRBV5-4
CASSFRDRVNSPLHF
TGTGCCAGCAGCTTCCGGGACAGGGTTAATTCACCCCTCCACTTT
>-|TRBJ2-6|-|TRBV30
CAWGPGAGANVLTF
TGTGCCTGGGGGCCGGGGGCTGGGGCCAACGTCCTGACTTTC
>TRBD1|TRBJ1-5|few|TRBV6-1
CASRDRVGNQPQHF
TGTGCCAGCAGAGACAGGGTGGGAAATCAGCCCCAGCATTTT
>-|TRBJ2-2|-|TRBV5-4
CASSLRGATTGELFF
TGTGCCAGCAGCTTGAGAGGGGCTACCACCGGGGAGCTGTTTTTT
>TRBD1|TRBJ2-7|-|TRBV15
CATSPNRGSYEQYF
TGTGCCACCAGCCCAAACAGGGGTTCCTACGAGCAGTACTTC
>-|TRBJ1-1|medium-sized|TRBV20-1
CSTHRGSPINTEAFF
TGCAGCACCCATCGTGGCAGTCCGATTAACACTGAAGCTTTCTTT
>-|TRBJ2-3|-|TRBV24-1
CATSDLGGKGADTQYF
TGTGCCACCAGTGATTTGGGGGGAAAGGGCGCAGATACGCAGTATTTT
>TRBD1|TRBJ1-1|few|TRBV19
CASSTSQGWNTEAFF
TGTGCCAGTAGTACCTCACAGGGGTGGAACACTGAAGCTTTCTTT
>-|TRBJ2-4|-|TRBV30
CAWSGTANIQYF
TGTGCCTGGAGTGGGACTGCGAACATTCAGTACTTC
>TRBD2|TRBJ2-2|-|TRBV9
CASSVSTSGVNTGELFF
TGTGCCAGCAGCGTATCGACTAGCGGGGTCAACACCGGGGAGCTGTTTTTT
>-|TRBJ2-7|few|TRBV20-1
CSAGNPDATFYEQYF
TGCAGTGCCGGCAACCCGGACGCAACCTTCTACGAGCAGTACTTC
>-|TRBJ2-3|-|TRBV20-1
CSAPGGADTQYF
TGCAGTGCCCCAGGGGGGGCAGATACGCAGTATTTT
>-|TRBJ2-5|-|TRBV10-2
CASSGGGRETQYF
TGCGCCAGCAGTGGTGGGGGTCGGGAGACCCAGTACTTC
>-|TRBJ1-6|-|TRBV5-6
CASSLRSGRGRNNSPLHF
TGTGCCAGCAGCTTGCGTTCCGGAAGAGGGAGGAATAATTCACCCCTCCACTTT
>-|TRBJ2-2|-|TRBV7-2
CASSSIPTGELFF
TGTGCCAGCAGCTCAATCCCCACCGGGGAGCTGTTTTTT
>TRBD1|TRBJ1-5|-|TRBV20-1
CSARTGVWQPQHF
TGCAGTGCTCGGACAGGGGTTTGGCAGCCCCAGCATTTT
>TRBD1|TRBJ1-1|-|TRBV5-4
CASKRFRDRGISEAFF
TGTGCCAGCAAAAGGTTCCGGGACAGGGGGATATCTGAAGCTTTCTTT
>TRBD2|TRBJ2-5|-|TRBV5-8
CASSAGLAGSETQYF
TGTGCCAGCAGCGCGGGACTAGCCGGGTCGGAGACCCAGTACTTC
>-|TRBJ2-3|-|TRBV25-1
CASSEYRRSRQAHFSTDTQYF
TGTGCCAGCAGTGAATACCGCAGGTCAAGGCAGGCCCACTTTAGCACAGATACGCAGTATTTT